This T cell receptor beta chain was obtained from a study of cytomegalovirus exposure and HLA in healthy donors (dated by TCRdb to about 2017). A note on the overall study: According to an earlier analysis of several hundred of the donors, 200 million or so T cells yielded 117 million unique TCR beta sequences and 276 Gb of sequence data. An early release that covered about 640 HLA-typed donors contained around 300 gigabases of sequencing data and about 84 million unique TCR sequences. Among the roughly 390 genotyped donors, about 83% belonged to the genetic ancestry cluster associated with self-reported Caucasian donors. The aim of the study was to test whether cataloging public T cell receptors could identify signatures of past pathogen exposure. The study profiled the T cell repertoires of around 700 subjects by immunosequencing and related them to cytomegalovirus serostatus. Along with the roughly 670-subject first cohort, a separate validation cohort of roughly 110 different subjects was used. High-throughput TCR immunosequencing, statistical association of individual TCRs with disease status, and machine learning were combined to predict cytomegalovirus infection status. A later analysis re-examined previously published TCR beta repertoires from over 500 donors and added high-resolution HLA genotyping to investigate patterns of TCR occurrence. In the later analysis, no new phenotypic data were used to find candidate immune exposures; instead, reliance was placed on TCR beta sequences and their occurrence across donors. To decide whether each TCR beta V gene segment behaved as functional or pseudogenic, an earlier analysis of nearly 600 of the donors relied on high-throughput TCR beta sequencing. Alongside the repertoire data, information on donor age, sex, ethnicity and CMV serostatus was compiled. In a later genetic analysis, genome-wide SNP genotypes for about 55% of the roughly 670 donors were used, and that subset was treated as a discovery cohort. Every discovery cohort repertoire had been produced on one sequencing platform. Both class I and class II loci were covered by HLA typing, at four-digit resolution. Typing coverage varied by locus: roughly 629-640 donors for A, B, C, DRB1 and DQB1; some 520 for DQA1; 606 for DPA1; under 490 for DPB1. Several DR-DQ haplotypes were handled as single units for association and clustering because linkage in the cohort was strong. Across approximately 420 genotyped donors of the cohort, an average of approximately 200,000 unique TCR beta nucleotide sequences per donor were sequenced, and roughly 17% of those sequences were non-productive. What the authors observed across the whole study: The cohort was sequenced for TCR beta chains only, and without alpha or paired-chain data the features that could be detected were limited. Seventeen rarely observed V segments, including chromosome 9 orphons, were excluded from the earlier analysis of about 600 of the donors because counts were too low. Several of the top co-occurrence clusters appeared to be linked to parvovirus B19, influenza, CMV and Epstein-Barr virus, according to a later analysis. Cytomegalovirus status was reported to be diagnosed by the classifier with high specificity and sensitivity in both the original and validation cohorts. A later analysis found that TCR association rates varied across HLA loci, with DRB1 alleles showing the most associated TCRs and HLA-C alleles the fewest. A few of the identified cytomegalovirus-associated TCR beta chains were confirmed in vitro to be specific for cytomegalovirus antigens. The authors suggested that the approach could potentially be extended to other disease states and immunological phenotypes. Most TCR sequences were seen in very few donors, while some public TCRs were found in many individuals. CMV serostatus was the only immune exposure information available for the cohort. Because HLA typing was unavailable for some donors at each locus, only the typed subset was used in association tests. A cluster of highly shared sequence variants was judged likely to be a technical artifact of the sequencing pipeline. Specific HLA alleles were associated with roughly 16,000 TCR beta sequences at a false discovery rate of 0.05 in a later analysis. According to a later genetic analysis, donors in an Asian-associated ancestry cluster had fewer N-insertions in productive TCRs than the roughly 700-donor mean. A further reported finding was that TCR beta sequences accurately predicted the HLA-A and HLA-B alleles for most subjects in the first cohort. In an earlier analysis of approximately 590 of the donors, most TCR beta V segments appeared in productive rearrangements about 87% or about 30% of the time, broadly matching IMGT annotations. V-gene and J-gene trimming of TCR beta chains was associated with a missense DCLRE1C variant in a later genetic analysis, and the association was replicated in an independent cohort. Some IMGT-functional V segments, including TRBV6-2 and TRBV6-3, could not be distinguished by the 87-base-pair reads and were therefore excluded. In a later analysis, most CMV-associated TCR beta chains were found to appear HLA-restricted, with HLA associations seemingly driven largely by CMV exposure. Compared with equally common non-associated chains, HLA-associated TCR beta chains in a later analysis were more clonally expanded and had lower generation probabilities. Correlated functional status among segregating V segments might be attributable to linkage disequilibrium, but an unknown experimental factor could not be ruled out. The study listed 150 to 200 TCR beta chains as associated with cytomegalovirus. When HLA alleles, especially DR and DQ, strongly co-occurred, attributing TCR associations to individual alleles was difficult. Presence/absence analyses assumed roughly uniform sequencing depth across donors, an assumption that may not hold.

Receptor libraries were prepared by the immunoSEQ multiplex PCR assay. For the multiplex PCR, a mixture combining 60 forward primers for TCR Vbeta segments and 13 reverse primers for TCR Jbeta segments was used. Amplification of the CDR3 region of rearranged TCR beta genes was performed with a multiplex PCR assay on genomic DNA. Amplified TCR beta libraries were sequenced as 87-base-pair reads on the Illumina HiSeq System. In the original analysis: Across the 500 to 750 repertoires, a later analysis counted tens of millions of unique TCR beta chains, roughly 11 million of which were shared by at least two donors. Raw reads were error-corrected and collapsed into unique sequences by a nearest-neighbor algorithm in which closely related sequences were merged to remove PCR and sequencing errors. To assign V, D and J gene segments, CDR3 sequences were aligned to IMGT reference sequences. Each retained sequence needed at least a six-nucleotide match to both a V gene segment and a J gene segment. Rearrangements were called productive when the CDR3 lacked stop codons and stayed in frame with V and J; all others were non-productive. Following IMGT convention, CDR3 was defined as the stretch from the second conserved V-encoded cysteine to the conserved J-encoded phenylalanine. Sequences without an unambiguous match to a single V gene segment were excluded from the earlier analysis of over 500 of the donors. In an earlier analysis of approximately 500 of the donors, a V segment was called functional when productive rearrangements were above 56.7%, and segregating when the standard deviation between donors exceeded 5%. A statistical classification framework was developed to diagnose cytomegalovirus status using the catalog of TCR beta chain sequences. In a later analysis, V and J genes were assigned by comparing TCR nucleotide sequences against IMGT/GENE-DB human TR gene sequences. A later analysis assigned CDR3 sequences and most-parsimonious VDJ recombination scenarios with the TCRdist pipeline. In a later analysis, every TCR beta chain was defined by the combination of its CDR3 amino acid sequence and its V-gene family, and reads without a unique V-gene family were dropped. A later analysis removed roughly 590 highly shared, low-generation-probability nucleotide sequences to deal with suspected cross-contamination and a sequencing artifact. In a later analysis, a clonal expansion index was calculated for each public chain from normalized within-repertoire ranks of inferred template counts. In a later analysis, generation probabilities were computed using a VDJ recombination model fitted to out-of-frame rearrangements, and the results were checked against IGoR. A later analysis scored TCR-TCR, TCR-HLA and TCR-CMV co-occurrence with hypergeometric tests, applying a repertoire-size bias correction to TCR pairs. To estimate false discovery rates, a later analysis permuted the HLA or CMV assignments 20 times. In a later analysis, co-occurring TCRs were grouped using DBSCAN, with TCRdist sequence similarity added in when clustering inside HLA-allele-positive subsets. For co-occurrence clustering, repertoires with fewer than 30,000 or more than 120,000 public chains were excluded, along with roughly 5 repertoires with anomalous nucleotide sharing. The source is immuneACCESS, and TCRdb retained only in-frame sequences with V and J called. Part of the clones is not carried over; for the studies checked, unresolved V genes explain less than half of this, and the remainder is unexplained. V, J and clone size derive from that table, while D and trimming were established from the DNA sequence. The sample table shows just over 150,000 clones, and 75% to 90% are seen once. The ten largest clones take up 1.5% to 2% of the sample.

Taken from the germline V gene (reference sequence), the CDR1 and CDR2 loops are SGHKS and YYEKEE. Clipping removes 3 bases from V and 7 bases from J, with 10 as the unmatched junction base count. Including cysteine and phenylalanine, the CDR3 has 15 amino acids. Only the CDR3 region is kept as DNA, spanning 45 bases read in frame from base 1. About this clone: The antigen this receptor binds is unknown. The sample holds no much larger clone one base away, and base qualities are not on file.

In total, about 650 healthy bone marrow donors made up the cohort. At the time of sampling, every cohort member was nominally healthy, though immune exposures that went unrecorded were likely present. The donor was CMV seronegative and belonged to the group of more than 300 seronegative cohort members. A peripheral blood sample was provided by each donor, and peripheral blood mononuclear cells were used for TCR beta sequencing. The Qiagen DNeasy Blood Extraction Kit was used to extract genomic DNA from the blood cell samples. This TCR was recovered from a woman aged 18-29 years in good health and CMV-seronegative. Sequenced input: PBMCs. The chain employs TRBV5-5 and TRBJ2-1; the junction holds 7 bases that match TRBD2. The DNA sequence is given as TGTGCCAGCAGCTGGGGGGGAGGTAGCGGGAATGAGCAGTTCTTC. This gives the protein CASSWGGGSGNEQFF.